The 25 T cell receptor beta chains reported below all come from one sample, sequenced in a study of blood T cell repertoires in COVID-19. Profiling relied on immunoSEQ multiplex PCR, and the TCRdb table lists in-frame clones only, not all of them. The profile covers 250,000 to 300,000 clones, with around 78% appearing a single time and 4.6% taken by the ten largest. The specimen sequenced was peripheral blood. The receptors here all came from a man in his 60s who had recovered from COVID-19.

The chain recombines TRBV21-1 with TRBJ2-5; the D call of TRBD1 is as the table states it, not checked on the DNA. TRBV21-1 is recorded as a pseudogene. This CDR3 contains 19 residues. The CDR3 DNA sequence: TGTGCCAGCAGCAAAGCCGGCAGGGGCCGCGGGCTGTACCAAGAGACCCAGTACTTC. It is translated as CASSKAGRGRGLYQETQYF.

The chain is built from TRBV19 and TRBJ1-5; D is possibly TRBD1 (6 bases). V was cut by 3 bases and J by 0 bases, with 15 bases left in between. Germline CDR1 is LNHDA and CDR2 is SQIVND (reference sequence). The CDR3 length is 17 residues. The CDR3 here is CASSIQGTAYSNQPQHF. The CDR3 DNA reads TGTGCCAGTAGTATTCAGGGGACGGCTTATAGCAATCAGCCCCAGCATTTT.

CDR3 DNA: TGTGCCAGCAGCCAAGAAACGCCAGCGGGGAGCTCTGGGGCCAACGTCCTGACTTTC. Translated, it gives CASSQETPAGSSGANVLTF. The J gene is TRBJ2-6, the V gene TRBV4-2; 7 bases are a match to TRBD2. This CDR3 contains 19 residues. Trimming at V came to 0 bases and at J to 0 bases, leaving 8 bases not matched to a gene. The V gene's germline CDR1 is LGHNA and CDR2 YNFKEQ.

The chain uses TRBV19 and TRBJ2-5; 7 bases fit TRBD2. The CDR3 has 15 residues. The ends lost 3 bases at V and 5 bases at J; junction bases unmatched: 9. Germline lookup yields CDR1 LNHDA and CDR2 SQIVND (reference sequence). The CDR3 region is CASSIWSGVGETQYF. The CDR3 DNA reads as TGTGCCAGTAGTATTTGGAGCGGGGTGGGGGAGACCCAGTACTTC. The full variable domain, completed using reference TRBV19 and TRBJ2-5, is DGGITQSPKYLFRKEGQNVTLSCEQNLNHDAMYWYRQDPGQGLRLIYYSQIVNDFQKGDIAEGYSVSREKKESFPLTVTSAQKNPTAFYLCASSIWSGVGETQYFGPGTRLLVL.

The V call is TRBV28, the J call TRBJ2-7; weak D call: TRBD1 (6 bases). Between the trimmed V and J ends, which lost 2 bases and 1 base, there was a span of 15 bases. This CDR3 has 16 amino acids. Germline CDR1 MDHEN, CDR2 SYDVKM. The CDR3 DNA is TGTGCCAGCAGTTTACCCCTCAACAGGGTATCCTACGAGCAGTACTTC. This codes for CASSLPLNRVSYEQYF.

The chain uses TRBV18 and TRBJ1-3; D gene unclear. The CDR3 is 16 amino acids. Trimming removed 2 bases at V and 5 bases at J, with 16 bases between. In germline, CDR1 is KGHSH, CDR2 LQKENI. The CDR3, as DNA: TGTGCCAGCTCACCAATCGCGGAGGTAGCGAGAAACACCATATATTTT. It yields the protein CASSPIAEVARNTIYF.

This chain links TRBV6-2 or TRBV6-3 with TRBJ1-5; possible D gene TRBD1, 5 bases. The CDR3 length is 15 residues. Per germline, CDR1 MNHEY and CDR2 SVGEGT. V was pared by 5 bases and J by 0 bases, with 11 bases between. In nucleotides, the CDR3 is TGTGCCAGCAGTCGACAGCGAGTTAGCAATCAGCCCCAGCATTTT. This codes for CASSRQRVSNQPQHF.

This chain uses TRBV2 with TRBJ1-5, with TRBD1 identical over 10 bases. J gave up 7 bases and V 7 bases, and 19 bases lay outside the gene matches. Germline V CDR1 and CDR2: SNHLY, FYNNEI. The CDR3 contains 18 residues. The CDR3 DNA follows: TGTGCCAGCACGCTCGACGCGGGGACAGGGGCCGGGAGCCAGCCCCAGCATTTT. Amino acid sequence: CASTLDAGTGAGSQPQHF.

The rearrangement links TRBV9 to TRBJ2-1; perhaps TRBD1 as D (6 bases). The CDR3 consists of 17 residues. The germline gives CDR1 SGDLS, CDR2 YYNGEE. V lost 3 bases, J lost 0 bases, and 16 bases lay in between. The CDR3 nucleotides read TGTGCCAGCAGCGGGGGGCTGGGCTGGAGCTCCTACAATGAGCAGTTCTTC. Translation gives CASSGGLGWSSYNEQFF.

CDR3 amino acids: CASSLNRGQTF. The CDR3 coding sequence is TGTGCCAGCAGCTTAAACAGGGGGCAGACCTTC. The J gene is TRBJ1-2, the V gene TRBV7-9; 9 bases map to TRBD1. J gave up 14 bases and V 2 bases, and 3 bases lay outside the gene matches. Germline V lookup: CDR1 SEHNR, CDR2 FQNEAQ (reference sequence). This CDR3 is 11 amino acids long.

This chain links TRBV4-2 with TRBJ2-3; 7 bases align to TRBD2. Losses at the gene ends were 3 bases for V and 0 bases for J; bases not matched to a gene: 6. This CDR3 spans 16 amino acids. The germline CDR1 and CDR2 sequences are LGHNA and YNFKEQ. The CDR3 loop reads CASSQQLATSTDTQYF. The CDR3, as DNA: TGTGCCAGCAGCCAGCAACTAGCGACTAGCACAGATACGCAGTATTTT.

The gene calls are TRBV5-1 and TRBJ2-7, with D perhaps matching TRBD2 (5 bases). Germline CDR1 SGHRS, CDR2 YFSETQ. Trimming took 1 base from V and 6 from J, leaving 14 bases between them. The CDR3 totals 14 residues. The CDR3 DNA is TGCGCCAGCAGCTTGATGGCGGACTTCTCCGAGCAGTACTTC. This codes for CASSLMADFSEQYF.

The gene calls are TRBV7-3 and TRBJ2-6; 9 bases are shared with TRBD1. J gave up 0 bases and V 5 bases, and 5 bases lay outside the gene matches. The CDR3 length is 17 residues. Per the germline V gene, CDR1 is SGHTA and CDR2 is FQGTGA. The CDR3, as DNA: TGTGCCAGCAGCCCGGGGACAGGGATCTCTGGGGCCAACGTCCTGACTTTC. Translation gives CASSPGTGISGANVLTF.

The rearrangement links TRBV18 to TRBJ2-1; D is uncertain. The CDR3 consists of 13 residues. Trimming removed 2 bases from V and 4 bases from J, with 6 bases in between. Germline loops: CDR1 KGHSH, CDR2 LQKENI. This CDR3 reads CASSPMSYNEQFF. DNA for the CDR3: TGTGCCAGCTCACCAATGTCATACAATGAGCAGTTCTTC.

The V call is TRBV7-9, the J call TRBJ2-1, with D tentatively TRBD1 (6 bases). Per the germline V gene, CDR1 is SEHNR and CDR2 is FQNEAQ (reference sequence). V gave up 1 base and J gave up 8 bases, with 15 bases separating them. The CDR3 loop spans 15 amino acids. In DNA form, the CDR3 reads TGTGCCAGCAGCTTAGAGGGGGTGAAGGGGTATGAGCAGTTCTTC. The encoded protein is CASSLEGVKGYEQFF.

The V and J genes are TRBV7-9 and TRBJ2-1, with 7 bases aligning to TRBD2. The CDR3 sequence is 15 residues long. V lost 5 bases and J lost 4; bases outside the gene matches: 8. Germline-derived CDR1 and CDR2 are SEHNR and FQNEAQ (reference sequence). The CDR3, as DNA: TGTGCCAGCAGCCCCCCCCGGGGGGTTTACAATGAGCAGTTCTTC. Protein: CASSPPRGVYNEQFF.

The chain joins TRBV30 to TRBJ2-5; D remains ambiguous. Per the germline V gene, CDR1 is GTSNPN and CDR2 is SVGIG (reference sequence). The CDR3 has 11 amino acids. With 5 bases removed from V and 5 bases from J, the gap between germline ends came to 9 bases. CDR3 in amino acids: CAWGAAETQYF. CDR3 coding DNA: TGTGCCTGGGGTGCCGCGGAGACCCAGTACTTC.

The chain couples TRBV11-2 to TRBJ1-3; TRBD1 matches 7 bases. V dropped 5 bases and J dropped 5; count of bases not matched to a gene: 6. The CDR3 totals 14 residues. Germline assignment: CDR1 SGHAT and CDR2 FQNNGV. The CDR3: CASSLATGRNTIYF. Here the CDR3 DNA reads TGTGCCAGCAGCCTCGCGACAGGGAGAAACACCATATATTTT.

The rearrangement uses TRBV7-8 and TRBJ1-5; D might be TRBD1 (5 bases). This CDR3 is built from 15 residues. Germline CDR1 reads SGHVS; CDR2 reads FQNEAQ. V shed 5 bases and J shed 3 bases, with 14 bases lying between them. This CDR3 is CASSAGGGSNQPQHF. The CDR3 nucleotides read TGTGCCAGCAGCGCGGGGGGGGGTTCCAATCAGCCCCAGCATTTT.

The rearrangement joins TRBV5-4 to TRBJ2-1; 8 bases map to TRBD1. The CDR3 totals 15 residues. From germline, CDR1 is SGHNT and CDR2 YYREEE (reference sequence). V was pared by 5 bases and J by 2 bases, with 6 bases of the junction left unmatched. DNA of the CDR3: TGTGCCAGCAGACAAGGACAGGGTACCTACAATGAGCAGTTCTTC. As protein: CASRQGQGTYNEQFF.

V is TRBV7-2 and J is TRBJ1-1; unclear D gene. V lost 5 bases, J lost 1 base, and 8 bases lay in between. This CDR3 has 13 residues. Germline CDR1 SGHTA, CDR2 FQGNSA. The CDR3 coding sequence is TGTGCCAGCAGCCGCGGGAGGAACACTGAAGCTTTCTTT. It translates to CASSRGRNTEAFF.

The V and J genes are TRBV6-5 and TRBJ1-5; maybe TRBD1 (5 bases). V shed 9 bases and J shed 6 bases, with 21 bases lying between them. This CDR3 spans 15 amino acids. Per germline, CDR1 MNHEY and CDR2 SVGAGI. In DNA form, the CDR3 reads TGTGCCAGTAAGGGGAGCTACCTCGGGGGTCAGCCCCAGCATTTT. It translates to CASKGSYLGGQPQHF.

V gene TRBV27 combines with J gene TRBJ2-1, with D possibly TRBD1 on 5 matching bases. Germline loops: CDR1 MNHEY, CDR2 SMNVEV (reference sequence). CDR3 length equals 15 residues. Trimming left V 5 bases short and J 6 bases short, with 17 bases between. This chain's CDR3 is CASSPRPIRGNEQFF. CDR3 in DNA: TGTGCCAGCAGTCCGAGGCCAATAAGGGGCAATGAGCAGTTCTTC.

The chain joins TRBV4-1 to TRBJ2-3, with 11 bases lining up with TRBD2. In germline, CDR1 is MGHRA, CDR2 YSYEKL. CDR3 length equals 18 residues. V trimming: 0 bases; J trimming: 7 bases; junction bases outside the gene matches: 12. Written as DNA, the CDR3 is TGCGCCAGCAGCCAAGACGGTAGCGGGGGGGCCGTACGAAATACGCAGTATTTT. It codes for CASSQDGSGGAVRNTQYF.

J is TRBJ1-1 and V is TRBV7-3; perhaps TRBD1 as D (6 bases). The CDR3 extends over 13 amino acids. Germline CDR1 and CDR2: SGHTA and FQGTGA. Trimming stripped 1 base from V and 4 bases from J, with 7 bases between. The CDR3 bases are TGTGCCAGCAGCTTAAAAGGGGGCACTGAAGCTTTCTTT. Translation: CASSLKGGTEAFF.